Shown below are 25 T cell receptor beta chains from a single sample sequenced in a study of cytomegalovirus exposure and HLA in healthy donors. 60 Vbeta and 13 Jbeta primers were used in PCR. This table comes from immunoSEQ multiplex PCR, and its TCRdb copy is limited to in-frame clones, with some not included. Of approximately 190,000 clones in the sample, roughly 76% were seen once. The specimen sequenced was PBMCs. The origin of the receptors is a man aged 35 to 55 in good health and CMV-seropositive.

V usage is TRBV6-4 and J usage is TRBJ2-7, with D perhaps matching TRBD1 (5 bases). Germline assignment: CDR1 MRHNA and CDR2 SNTAGT. Trimming shortened V by 2 bases and J by 0 bases, and 14 bases separated the two germline ends. The CDR3 length is 16 residues. The CDR3 protein is CASSDPGKIPSYEQYF. CDR3 in DNA: TGTGCCAGCAGTGACCCAGGGAAAATCCCCTCCTACGAGCAGTACTTC.

This clone was counted once. The chain carries TRBV9 and TRBJ2-7; TRBD1 matches at 8 bases. CDR3 length: 13 residues. V was clipped by 5 bases and J by 5 bases; unmatched bases: 6. Germline loops: CDR1 SGDLS, CDR2 YYNGEE. CDR3 amino acids: CASSRQGWDEQYF. The CDR3 nucleotides read TGTGCCAGCAGTCGACAGGGGTGGGACGAGCAGTACTTC.

The gene calls are TRBV5-1 and TRBJ1-3; possibly TRBD1 for D (5 bases). The V end lost 10 bases, the J end lost 0 bases, and 14 bases lay between the germline ends. CDR3 length: 14 amino acids. Germline lookup yields CDR1 SGHRS and CDR2 YFSETQ. The CDR3 DNA sequence: TGCGCCTCCAACGGGGGAGTCTCTGGAAACACCATATATTTT. This codes for CASNGGVSGNTIYF.

The rearrangement joins TRBV21-1 to TRBJ1-5; the D call in the table, TRBD1, was not verified against the DNA. TRBV21-1 is a listed pseudogene. This CDR3 region has 17 residues. Here the CDR3 reads CASSDGQGAHSNQPQHF. CDR3 nucleotide sequence: TGTGCCAGCAGCGACGGACAGGGGGCGCATAGCAATCAGCCCCAGCATTTT.

The chain recombines TRBV5-1 with TRBJ1-1; 7 bases match TRBD1. The CDR3 spans 15 residues. The ends lost 4 bases at V and 0 bases at J; junction bases unmatched: 6. CDR1 and CDR2 from the germline V gene are SGHRS and YFSETQ. CDR3 residues: CASSKGGGLNTEAFF. The CDR3, as DNA: TGCGCCAGCAGCAAAGGGGGCGGACTGAACACTGAAGCTTTCTTT. Full variable domain (outside the CDR3, taken from reference TRBV5-1 and TRBJ1-1): KAGVTQTPRYLIKTRGQQVTLSCSPISGHRSVSWYQQTPGQGLQFLFEYFSETQRNKGNFPGRFSGRQFSNSRSEMNVSTLELGDSALYLCASSKGGGLNTEAFFGQGTRLTVV.

J is TRBJ1-2 and V is TRBV7-2, with D possibly matching TRBD1 (6 bases). This CDR3 is 14 amino acids long. V shed 2 bases and J shed 4 bases, with 11 bases lying between them. Germline lookup yields CDR1 SGHTA and CDR2 FQGNSA. CDR3 DNA sequence: TGTGCCAGCAGCTTACGGACAGTTCCCTATGGCTACACCTTC. Protein: CASSLRTVPYGYTF.

The rearrangement links TRBV27 to TRBJ2-1, with D possibly TRBD2 on 6 matching bases. The germline V and J ends were trimmed by 5 bases and 1 base, with 21 bases remaining between them. This CDR3 is built from 18 residues. CDR1 is MNHEY, CDR2 SMNVEV, per germline (reference sequence). The CDR3 nucleotides read TGTGCCAGCAGTACCTCGCTCCCTCTAGCGCTTTCCTACAATGAGCAGTTCTTC. Translation gives CASSTSLPLALSYNEQFF.

The chain uses TRBV20-1 and TRBJ2-1; D is undetermined. V lost 8 bases and J lost 4, with 9 bases in between. The CDR3 has 11 amino acids. Germline CDR1 DFQATT, CDR2 SNEGSKA (reference sequence). As DNA, the CDR3 is TGCAGTCCACTGGAGTACAATGAGCAGTTCTTC. Protein sequence: CSPLEYNEQFF.

This chain links TRBV10-3 with TRBJ2-1; 12 positions match TRBD2. There are 15 residues in the CDR3. CDR1 ENHRY and CDR2 SYGVKD come from the germline V gene. Germline trimming cut 6 bases from V and 5 bases from J; bases unmatched to any gene: 5. The chain's CDR3 is CAISLAGGPNNEQFF. The DNA for the CDR3 is TGTGCCATCAGCCTAGCGGGGGGGCCCAACAATGAGCAGTTCTTC.

This clone showed up just once. This chain joins TRBV6-6 and TRBJ1-1, with D perhaps TRBD1 (5 bases). The CDR3 is 13 residues long. Germline V gene sequence: CDR1 MNHNY, CDR2 SVGAGI (reference sequence). V was shortened by 5 bases and J by 0 bases, with 7 bases between the two germline ends. The CDR3 DNA reads as TGTGCCAGCAGTACGACAGTGAACACTGAAGCTTTCTTT. This sequence encodes CASSTTVNTEAFF.

This clone was counted a single time. The V call is TRBV7-9, the J call TRBJ1-5; D is perhaps TRBD1 (5 bases). This CDR3 region has 11 residues. V was trimmed by 4 bases and J by 8 bases, leaving 6 bases between them. Germline values: CDR1 SEHNR, CDR2 FQNEAQ (reference sequence). The CDR3 DNA sequence: TGTGCCAGCAGCTCGGGGGAGCCCCAGCATTTT. It specifies CASSSGEPQHF.

This chain joins TRBV19 and TRBJ1-1; a weak D match, TRBD1 (5 bases). The CDR3 spans 15 residues. V gave up 4 bases and J gave up 2 bases, with 14 bases separating them. Germline V gene data show CDR1 as LNHDA and CDR2 as SQIVND (reference sequence). The CDR3, as DNA: TGTGCCAGTAGTACGAAGGAGGGGCTAAACACTGAAGCTTTCTTT. Its translation: CASSTKEGLNTEAFF. Looking up the rest from reference TRBV19 and TRBJ1-1 gives the full variable domain: DGGITQSPKYLFRKEGQNVTLSCEQNLNHDAMYWYRQDPGQGLRLIYYSQIVNDFQKGDIAEGYSVSREKKESFPLTVTSAQKNPTAFYLCASSTKEGLNTEAFFGQGTRLTVV.

The V call is TRBV5-4, the J call TRBJ2-7, with a tentative D call TRBD2 (5 bases). Looked up from germline, CDR1 is SGHNT and CDR2 is YYREEE (reference sequence). CDR3 length: 15 amino acids. The V end was cut by 4 bases, the J end by 5 bases, with 19 bases between. CDR3 sequence (DNA): TGTGCCAGCAGCCCGAGCGGTATTTTCATCAACGAGCAGTACTTC. As protein: CASSPSGIFINEQYF.

This chain uses TRBV4-3 with TRBJ1-5; the D is unclear. Trimming pared 0 bases from V and 4 bases from J, leaving 7 bases between. The CDR3 extends over 14 amino acids. Germline assignment: CDR1 LGHNA and CDR2 YSLEER. Here the CDR3 DNA reads TGCGCCAGCAGCCAAGAGGGCCGGAATCAGCCCCAGCATTTT. Translated, it gives CASSQEGRNQPQHF.

This clone was detected once. The gene calls are TRBV5-4 and TRBJ2-1, with 8 bases identical to TRBD2. The V gene end was trimmed by 4 bases and the J gene end by 4 bases; junction bases not matched to a gene: 10. Germline CDR1 and CDR2: SGHNT and YYREEE (reference sequence). The CDR3 spans 16 residues. The CDR3 region has the DNA TGTGCCAGCAGCCTTCCGGGGGGGGTGCGGTACAATGAGCAGTTCTTC. Translated: CASSLPGGVRYNEQFF.

The rearrangement links TRBV5-4 to TRBJ2-7; 15 nucleotides agree with TRBD2. The V segment lost 4 bases and the J segment 4 bases; nucleotides outside the gene matches: 6. Germline-derived CDR1 and CDR2 are SGHNT and YYREEE (reference sequence). The CDR3 runs to 16 residues. This CDR3 reads CASSTRTSGGAYEQYF. CDR3 sequence (DNA): TGTGCCAGCAGCACGAGGACTAGCGGGGGGGCTTACGAGCAGTACTTC.

The chain employs TRBV7-3 and TRBJ2-3; the D gene is possibly TRBD2 (5 bases). This CDR3 spans 16 amino acids. The germline V gene has CDR1 SGHTA and CDR2 FQGTGA. V was clipped by 5 bases and J by 6 bases, with 21 bases between them. The CDR3 DNA follows: TGTGCCAGCAGCCTAGGACCTCGCGGCCGCGGGGATACGCAGTATTTT. It specifies CASSLGPRGRGDTQYF.

This clone was picked up one time. This chain connects TRBV7-9 to TRBJ2-2, with 10 positions matching TRBD1. V was pared by 7 bases and J by 4 bases, with 6 bases of the junction left unmatched. CDR1 is SEHNR, CDR2 FQNEAQ, per germline (reference sequence). This CDR3 spans 15 amino acids. CDR3 protein: CASTKDRGLTGELFF. For the CDR3, the DNA is TGTGCCAGCACCAAAGACAGGGGGCTCACCGGGGAGCTGTTTTTT.

The chain couples TRBV19 to TRBJ1-1, with 8 bases lining up with TRBD1. Germline loops: CDR1 LNHDA, CDR2 SQIVND (reference sequence). The CDR3 runs to 15 residues. J lost 5 bases, V lost 6 bases, and 11 bases had no gene match. DNA of the CDR3: TGTGCCAGTAGACTAACACAGGGGGGTTTTACTGAAGCTTTCTTT. Translation: CASRLTQGGFTEAFF.

V usage is TRBV19 and J usage is TRBJ1-6; D may be TRBD1 (6 bases). The CDR3 has 14 amino acids. The V gene lost 0 bases and the J gene lost 7 bases, with 7 bases spanning the gap. Germline V gives CDR1 LNHDA, CDR2 SQIVND (reference sequence). DNA of the CDR3: TGTGCCAGTAGTATAGATCAGGGGAATTCACCCCTCCACTTT. Translation gives CASSIDQGNSPLHF.

V and J are TRBV7-2 and TRBJ2-2, with a weak D call TRBD2 (6 bases). From germline, CDR1 is SGHTA and CDR2 FQGNSA. V was trimmed by 0 bases and J by 2 bases, leaving 10 bases between them. The CDR3 is 16 amino acids. This CDR3 reads CASSLAGGPNTGELFF. As DNA, the CDR3 is TGTGCCAGCAGCTTAGCGGGGGGACCAAACACCGGGGAGCTGTTTTTT.

The V gene is TRBV27, the J gene TRBJ1-5; D call uncertain. Looked up from germline, CDR1 is MNHEY and CDR2 is SMNVEV (reference sequence). The CDR3 extends over 15 amino acids. With 6 bases removed from V and 7 bases from J, the gap between germline ends came to 19 bases. In nucleotides, the CDR3 is TGTGCCAGCAGCTCCTTTGGGAGTCGTAGACAGCCCCAGCATTTT. This gives the protein CASSSFGSRRQPQHF.

The V gene is TRBV29-1, the J gene TRBJ2-7, with 8 bases lining up with TRBD1. Germline values: CDR1 SQVTM, CDR2 ANQGSEA. V lost 7 bases to trimming and J lost 5 bases; unmatched junction nucleotides: 7. The CDR3 contains 12 residues. CDR3 sequence reads: CSAGQGLNEQYF. CDR3 coding DNA: TGCAGCGCCGGACAGGGTCTCAACGAGCAGTACTTC.

The rearrangement uses TRBV5-4 and TRBJ2-5; 13 bases match TRBD2. The J segment lost 1 base and the V segment lost 3 bases, leaving 9 bases of the junction unmatched. CDR1 is SGHNT, CDR2 YYREEE, per germline (reference sequence). This CDR3 is built from 18 residues. The CDR3 DNA reads TGTGCCAGCAGCTCGGGGGGCCGACTAGCGGGGGGCCAAGAGACCCAGTACTTC. Amino acid sequence: CASSSGGRLAGGQETQYF.

The chain combines TRBV10-3 with TRBJ2-3, with 11 bases aligning to TRBD2. The trim removed 2 bases at V and 3 bases at J, leaving 19 bases unmatched. The germline V gene has CDR1 ENHRY and CDR2 SYGVKD. There are 21 residues in the CDR3. CDR3 nucleotides: TGTGCCATCAGTGAGCCAAGGGGTTCTAGCGGGGGGTTTGGGAGAACAGATACGCAGTATTTT. Encoded protein: CAISEPRGSSGGFGRTDTQYF.